This is a list of T cell receptor beta chains from one sample in a study of shared clonotypes between healthy human individuals. Data came from immunoSEQ multiplex PCR; TCRdb stores just in-frame clones and leaves some out. The sample lists approximately 2,000,000 clones, around 93% seen once, with more than 1.5% in the top ten. The source material was naive CD8+ T cells from PBMCs. These receptors came from a man younger than 30 in good health. Some clones in this sample may be carry-over from other donors' samples. Each CDR3 is given with its conserved first and last residue. The D gene is left open where the match is weak. A row's size may be missing; if present it is once, few, many or a size class.

TRBV16,NA,TRBJ2-2,TRBD1,CASSQPDRATGELFF,TGTGCCAGCAGCCAACCAGACAGGGCTACCGGGGAGCTGTTTTTT
TRBV4-3,NA,TRBJ2-1,NA,CASSQDFYGGSNEQFF,TGCGCCAGCAGCCAAGATTTCTACGGGGGTTCCAATGAGCAGTTCTTC
TRBV7-8,NA,TRBJ1-1,NA,CASTVGSEAFF,TGTGCCAGCACGGTCGGTTCTGAAGCTTTCTTT
TRBV7-9,NA,TRBJ2-7,TRBD2,CASSLSAGGYEQYF,TGTGCCAGCAGCTTGTCAGCGGGAGGGTACGAGCAGTACTTC
TRBV4-3,NA,TRBJ2-7,TRBD2,CASSQDTTSGNYEQYF,TGCGCCAGCAGCCAAGATACGACTAGCGGGAACTACGAGCAGTACTTC
TRBV11-2,NA,TRBJ2-7,TRBD2,CASSPEAGTSSYEQYF,TGTGCCAGCAGCCCAGAAGCCGGGACTAGCTCCTACGAGCAGTACTTC
TRBV9,NA,TRBJ2-4,TRBD1,CASSVDQGANIQYF,TGTGCCAGCAGCGTAGATCAGGGGGCGAACATTCAGTACTTC
TRBV7-6,NA,TRBJ2-3,TRBD1,CASSPGQGRGDTQYF,TGTGCCAGCAGTCCGGGACAGGGTCGGGGAGATACGCAGTATTTT
TRBV4-1,once,TRBJ2-5,NA,CASSQELIQIQETQYF,TGCGCCAGCAGCCAAGAACTCATTCAGATCCAAGAGACCCAGTACTTC
TRBV13,NA,TRBJ1-1,NA,CASSSDQPNTEAFF,TGTGCCAGCAGCTCAGATCAACCGAACACTGAAGCTTTCTTT
TRBV27,NA,TRBJ1-1,TRBD1,CASSLSFRQGVSEAFF,TGTGCCAGCAGTTTATCTTTTCGGCAGGGGGTATCTGAAGCTTTCTTT
TRBV28,NA,TRBJ1-1,NA,CASSFPQGWTEAFF,TGTGCCAGCAGTTTCCCACAGGGTTGGACTGAAGCTTTCTTT
TRBV7-8,NA,TRBJ2-1,TRBD1,CASSFPGQGNEQFF,TGTGCCAGCAGCTTCCCGGGACAGGGCAATGAGCAGTTCTTC
TRBV18,NA,TRBJ2-7,NA,CASSPSDSLYEQYF,TGTGCCAGCTCACCCTCGGACAGCTTGTACGAGCAGTACTTC
TRBV9,NA,TRBJ2-2,TRBD2,CASQTSGRTGELFF,TGTGCCAGCCAAACTAGCGGGAGAACCGGGGAGCTGTTTTTT
TRBV14,NA,TRBJ2-7,TRBD2,CASSALGPSGRAQYEQYF,TGTGCCAGCAGCGCCCTCGGGCCTAGCGGGAGGGCCCAGTACGAGCAGTACTTC
TRBV10-3,NA,TRBJ1-4,TRBD1,CAISEQGGNEKLFF,TGTGCCATCAGTGAACAGGGGGGTAATGAAAAACTGTTTTTT
TRBV9,NA,TRBJ2-1,NA,CASSVVGGSAYNEQFF,TGTGCCAGCAGCGTTGTAGGGGGGAGTGCCTACAATGAGCAGTTCTTC
TRBV27,NA,TRBJ2-5,NA,CASSSYRERETQYF,TGTGCCAGCAGTTCATACAGGGAAAGGGAGACCCAGTACTTC
TRBV28,NA,TRBJ1-1,NA,CASSSGPREAFF,TGTGCCAGCAGTTCCGGGCCAAGAGAAGCTTTCTTT
TRBV27,few,TRBJ2-2,NA,CASSLLPGKNTGELFF,TGTGCCAGCAGTTTACTCCCGGGAAAGAACACCGGGGAGCTGTTTTTT
TRBV27,NA,TRBJ2-3,NA,CASALDPRDTQYF,TGTGCCAGCGCACTGGATCCGCGGGATACGCAGTATTTT
TRBV27,NA,TRBJ2-5,TRBD2,CASSPRVAGQETQYF,TGTGCCAGCAGCCCCAGGGTAGCGGGACAAGAGACCCAGTACTTC
TRBV27,NA,TRBJ2-7,TRBD2,CASSPILAGARYEQYF,TGTGCCAGCAGTCCCATACTAGCGGGAGCAAGGTACGAGCAGTACTTC
TRBV19,NA,TRBJ2-3,NA,CASRIAVGGDTQYF,TGTGCCAGTAGAATCGCCGTTGGTGGGGATACGCAGTATTTT
TRBV2,NA,TRBJ2-7,NA,CASSEGTSAYEQYF,TGTGCCAGCAGTGAAGGGACCTCTGCCTACGAGCAGTACTTC
TRBV4-1,NA,TRBJ1-3,NA,CASSQNPTGTGNTIYF,TGCGCCAGCAGCCAAAACCCAACAGGGACCGGAAACACCATATATTTT
TRBV14,NA,TRBJ2-7,NA,CASSQDIILSVPIPYEQYF,TGTGCCAGCAGCCAAGATATAATTCTCTCGGTACCGATCCCCTACGAGCAGTACTTC
TRBV29-1,NA,TRBJ1-1,TRBD1,CSVEDRGRGPGTEAFF,TGCAGCGTTGAAGATCGGGGCAGGGGGCCGGGGACTGAAGCTTTCTTT
TRBV7-9,NA,TRBJ2-1,TRBD2,CASSHAAGGAHEQFF,TGTGCCAGCAGCCATGCGGCGGGAGGTGCCCATGAGCAGTTCTTC
TRBV2,NA,TRBJ2-7,TRBD2,CASTNQAGTSDGEQYF,TGTGCCAGCACCAACCAAGCGGGGACTAGCGACGGGGAGCAGTACTTC
TRBV9,NA,TRBJ2-1,TRBD2,CASSVRASGPYNEQFF,TGTGCCAGCAGCGTAAGGGCTAGCGGGCCCTACAATGAGCAGTTCTTC
TRBV19,NA,TRBJ2-7,NA,CASSRKEGLLYEQYF,TGTGCCAGTAGTAGGAAGGAGGGGCTGCTTTACGAGCAGTACTTC
TRBV6-5,NA,TRBJ2-7,NA,CASSYGASKPYEQYF,TGTGCCAGCAGTTATGGGGCCTCCAAACCGTACGAGCAGTACTTC
TRBV27,NA,TRBJ2-1,TRBD2,CASSRLADYNEQFF,TGTGCCAGCAGTCGACTAGCGGACTACAATGAGCAGTTCTTC
TRBV9,NA,TRBJ2-3,NA,CASTETRAHTDTQYF,TGTGCCAGCACTGAAACGCGGGCACACACAGATACGCAGTATTTT
TRBV11-2,NA,TRBJ2-2,NA,CASSLETPADTGELFF,TGTGCCAGCAGCTTAGAGACACCGGCAGACACCGGGGAGCTGTTTTTT
TRBV5-1,NA,TRBJ1-5,NA,CASSHELGQPQHF,TGCGCCAGCAGCCACGAGTTGGGTCAGCCCCAGCATTTT
TRBV28,NA,TRBJ1-5,NA,CASSAEMGDGNQPQHF,TGTGCCAGCTCCGCGGAAATGGGCGACGGCAATCAGCCCCAGCATTTT
TRBV9,NA,TRBJ1-1,NA,CASSPTWPVNTEAFF,TGTGCCAGCAGCCCCACCTGGCCGGTGAACACTGAAGCTTTCTTT
TRBV6-1,NA,TRBJ1-1,TRBD1,CASKDPGQGPEAFF,TGTGCCAGCAAAGATCCGGGACAGGGACCTGAAGCTTTCTTT
TRBV2,NA,TRBJ1-2,NA,CASSPPGQADIRGGYTF,TGTGCCAGCAGTCCCCCGGGCCAGGCCGACATAAGGGGGGGCTACACCTTC
TRBV5-1,NA,TRBJ2-7,NA,CASSLAVEPSYEQYF,TGCGCCAGCAGCTTGGCTGTGGAACCCTCCTACGAGCAGTACTTC
TRBV15,NA,TRBJ1-4,TRBD1,CATSRDRRQGEDEKLFF,TGTGCCACCAGCAGAGATCGCCGACAGGGGGAGGACGAAAAACTGTTTTTT
TRBV9,NA,TRBJ2-7,TRBD1,CASSGRDRGPYEQYF,TGTGCCAGCAGCGGAAGGGACAGGGGGCCGTACGAGCAGTACTTC
TRBV9,NA,TRBJ2-2,TRBD1,CASNPTDRGRNTGELFF,TGTGCCAGCAACCCGACCGACAGGGGGCGAAACACCGGGGAGCTGTTTTTT
TRBV9,NA,TRBJ2-3,TRBD2,CASSGGDYPTSTDTQYF,TGTGCCAGCAGCGGAGGGGACTACCCAACTAGCACAGATACGCAGTATTTT
TRBV23-1,NA,TRBJ2-5,NA,CASSQGRRGETQYF,TGCGCCAGCAGTCAAGGTCGCAGGGGTGAGACCCAGTACTTC
TRBV28,NA,TRBJ1-3,NA,CASSLLGGPGNTIYF,TGTGCCAGCAGTCTCCTCGGAGGGCCTGGAAACACCATATATTTT